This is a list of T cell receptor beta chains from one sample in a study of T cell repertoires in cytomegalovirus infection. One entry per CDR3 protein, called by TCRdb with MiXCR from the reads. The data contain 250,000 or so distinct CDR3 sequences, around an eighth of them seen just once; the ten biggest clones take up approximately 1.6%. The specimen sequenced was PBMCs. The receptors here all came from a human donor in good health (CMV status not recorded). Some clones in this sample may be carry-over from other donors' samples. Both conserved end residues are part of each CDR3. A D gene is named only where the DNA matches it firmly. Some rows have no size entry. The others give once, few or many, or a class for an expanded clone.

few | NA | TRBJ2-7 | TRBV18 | CASSGSRGYEQYF | TGTGCCAGCTCAGGTTCCAGGGGTTACGAGCAGTACTTC
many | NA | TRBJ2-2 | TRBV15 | CATSRDLNRMGPGELFF | TGTGCCACCAGCAGAGATCTCAACAGGATGGGGCCCGGGGAGCTGTTTTTT
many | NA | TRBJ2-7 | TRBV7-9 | CASSLEGLATYEQYF | TGTGCCAGCAGCTTAGAGGGTCTAGCGACCTACGAGCAGTACTTC
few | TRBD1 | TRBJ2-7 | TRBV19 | CASSSHADRAVEQYF | TGTGCCAGTAGTTCTCACGCGGACAGGGCTGTTGAGCAGTACTTC
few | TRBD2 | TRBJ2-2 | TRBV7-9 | CASSFSGRTTGELFF | TGTGCCAGCAGCTTTAGCGGGAGGACCACCGGGGAGCTGTTTTTT
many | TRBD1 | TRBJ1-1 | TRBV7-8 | CASSPSGGGLGNTEAFF | TGTGCCAGCAGCCCCTCAGGGGGCGGACTGGGGAACACTGAAGCTTTCTTT
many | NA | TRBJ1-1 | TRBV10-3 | CAISEYSVNTEAFF | TGTGCCATCAGTGAGTACAGTGTAAACACTGAAGCTTTCTTT
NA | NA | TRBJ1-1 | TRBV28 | CASWTRNTEAFF | TGTGCCAGTTGGACACGGAACACTGAAGCTTTCTTT
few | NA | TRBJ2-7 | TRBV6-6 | CASSGDALGEQYF | TGTGCCAGCAGTGGGGATGCCCTGGGCGAGCAGTACTTC
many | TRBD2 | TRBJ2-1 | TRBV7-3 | CASSSGGGANEQFF | TGTGCCAGCAGCTCGGGCGGGGGGGCCAATGAGCAGTTCTTC
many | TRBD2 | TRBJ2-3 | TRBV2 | CASSEGRGFTDTQYF | TGTGCCAGCAGTGAAGGGCGGGGGTTCACAGATACGCAGTATTTT
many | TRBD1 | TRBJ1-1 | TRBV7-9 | CASSLRQGSDTEAFF | TGTGCCAGCAGCCTGAGACAGGGATCAGACACTGAAGCTTTCTTT
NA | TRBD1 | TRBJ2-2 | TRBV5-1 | CASSSTGTAGGELFF | TGCGCCAGCAGCTCAACCGGGACAGCTGGCGGGGAGCTGTTTTTT
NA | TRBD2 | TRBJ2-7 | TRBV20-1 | CSARTSGGPSYEQYF | TGCAGTGCAAGGACTAGCGGGGGTCCCTCCTACGAGCAGTACTTC
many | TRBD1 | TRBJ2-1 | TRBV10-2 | CASSGQGSSYNEQFF | TGCGCCAGCAGTGGACAGGGCAGCTCCTACAATGAGCAGTTCTTC
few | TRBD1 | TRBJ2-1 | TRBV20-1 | CSGGAGGDEQFF | TGCAGTGGGGGCGCAGGGGGCGATGAGCAGTTCTTC
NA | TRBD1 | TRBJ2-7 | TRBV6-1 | CASPTGTGYMNEQYF | TGTGCCAGCCCGACCGGGACAGGGTATATGAACGAGCAGTACTTC
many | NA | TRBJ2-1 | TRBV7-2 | CASWEYYNEQFF | TGTGCCTCCTGGGAGTACTACAATGAGCAGTTCTTC
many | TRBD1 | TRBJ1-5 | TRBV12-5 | CASGSTFNQRTGDQPQHF | TGTGCTAGTGGTTCTACCTTCAACCAAAGGACAGGGGATCAGCCCCAGCATTTT
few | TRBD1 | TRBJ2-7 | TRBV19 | CASGQVPPPYEQYF | TGTGCCAGCGGACAGGTACCCCCCCCCTACGAGCAGTACTTC
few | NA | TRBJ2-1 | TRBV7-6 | CASSPPRGENEQFF | TGTGCCAGCAGCCCCCCGCGGGGAGAGAATGAGCAGTTCTTC
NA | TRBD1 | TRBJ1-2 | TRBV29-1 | CSAGQGRANYGYTF | TGCAGCGCTGGACAGGGAAGAGCTAACTATGGCTACACCTTC
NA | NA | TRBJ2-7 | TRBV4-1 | CASSQLGWVYEQYF | TGCGCCAGCAGCCAGCTGGGCTGGGTCTACGAGCAGTACTTC
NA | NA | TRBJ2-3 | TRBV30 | CAWSGVSADTQYF | TGTGCCTGGAGTGGTGTGAGCGCAGATACGCAGTATTTT
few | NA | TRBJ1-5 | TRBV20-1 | CSASRGPDSNQPQHF | TGCAGTGCGTCACGGGGCCCCGATAGCAATCAGCCCCAGCATTTT
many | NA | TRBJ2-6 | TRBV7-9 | CASSLGGAGTGANVLTF | TGTGCCAGCAGCTTAGGTGGTGCGGGTACCGGGGCCAACGTCCTGACTTTC
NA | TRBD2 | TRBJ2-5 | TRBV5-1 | CASSSRLAGGETQYF | TGCGCCAGCAGCTCGCGATTAGCGGGAGGAGAGACCCAGTACTTC
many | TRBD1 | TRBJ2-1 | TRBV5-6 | CASSLEGAGPYNEQFF | TGTGCCAGCAGCTTGGAGGGGGCAGGACCTTACAATGAGCAGTTCTTC
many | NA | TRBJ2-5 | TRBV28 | CASSPARGQETQYF | TGTGCCAGCAGTCCCGCCCGTGGCCAAGAGACCCAGTACTTC
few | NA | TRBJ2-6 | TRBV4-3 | CASSQEWRHLSGANVLTF | TGCGCCAGCAGCCAAGAGTGGAGACATCTCTCTGGGGCCAACGTCCTGACTTTC
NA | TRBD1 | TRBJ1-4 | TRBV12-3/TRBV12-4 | CASSRPDERDRGRKLFF | TGTGCCAGCAGCCGTCCTGATGAGCGGGACAGGGGTCGGAAACTGTTTTTT
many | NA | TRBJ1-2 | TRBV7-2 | CASRQTQADGYTF | TGTGCCAGCAGACAGACCCAGGCGGACGGCTACACCTTC
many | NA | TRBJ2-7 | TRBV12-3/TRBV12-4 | CASSSSGAPSYEQYF | TGTGCCAGCAGTTCCTCCGGCGCGCCATCCTACGAGCAGTACTTC
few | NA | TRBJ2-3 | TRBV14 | CASSPVPTFTQYF | TGTGCCAGCAGCCCGGTCCCCACGTTCACGCAGTATTTT
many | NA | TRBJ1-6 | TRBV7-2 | CASSPRSTTYNSPLHF | TGTGCCAGCAGCCCCCGGTCAACAACCTATAATTCACCCCTCCACTTT
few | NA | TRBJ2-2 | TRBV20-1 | CSARVGRVGTGELFF | TGCAGTGCTAGAGTGGGGCGAGTGGGCACCGGGGAGCTGTTTTTT
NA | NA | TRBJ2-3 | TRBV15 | CATSRSRQGTDTQYF | TGTGCCACCAGCAGATCCAGACAGGGCACAGATACGCAGTATTTT
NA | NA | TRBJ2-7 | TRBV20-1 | CSAPGAGEQYF | TGCAGTGCCCCTGGTGCGGGCGAGCAGTACTTC
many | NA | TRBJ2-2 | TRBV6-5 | CASSSPGLTGELFF | TGTGCCAGCAGTTCACCGGGTCTCACCGGGGAGCTGTTTTTT
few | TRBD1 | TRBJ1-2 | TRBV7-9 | CASSIGTAFYGYTF | TGTGCCAGCAGCATCGGGACAGCCTTCTATGGCTACACCTTC
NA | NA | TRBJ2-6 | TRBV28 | CASSTLAISSGANVLTF | TGTGCCAGCAGTACCTTGGCGATAAGCTCTGGGGCCAACGTCCTGACTTTC